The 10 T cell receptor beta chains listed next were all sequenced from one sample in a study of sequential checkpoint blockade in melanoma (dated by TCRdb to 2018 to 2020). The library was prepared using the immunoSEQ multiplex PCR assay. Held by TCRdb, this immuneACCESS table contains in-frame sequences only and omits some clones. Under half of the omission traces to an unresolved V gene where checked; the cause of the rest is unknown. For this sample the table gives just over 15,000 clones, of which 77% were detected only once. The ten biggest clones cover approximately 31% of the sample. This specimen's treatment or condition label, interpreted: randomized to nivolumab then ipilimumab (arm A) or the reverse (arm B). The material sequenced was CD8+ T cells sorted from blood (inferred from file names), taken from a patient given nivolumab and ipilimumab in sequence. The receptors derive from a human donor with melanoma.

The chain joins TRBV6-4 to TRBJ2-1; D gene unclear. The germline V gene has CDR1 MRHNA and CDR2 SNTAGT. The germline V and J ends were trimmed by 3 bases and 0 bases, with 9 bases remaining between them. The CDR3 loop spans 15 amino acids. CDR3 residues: CASSEGGSSYNEQFF. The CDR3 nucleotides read TGTGCCAGCAGTGAAGGCGGTAGCTCCTACAATGAGCAGTTCTTC.

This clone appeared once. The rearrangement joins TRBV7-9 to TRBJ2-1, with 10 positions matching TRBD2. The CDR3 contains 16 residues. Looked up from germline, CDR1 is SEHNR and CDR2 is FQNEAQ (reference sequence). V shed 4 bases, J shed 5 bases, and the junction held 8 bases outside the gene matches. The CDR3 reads CASSSTGLAGDNEQFF. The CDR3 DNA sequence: TGTGCCAGCAGCTCCACCGGTCTAGCGGGGGACAATGAGCAGTTCTTC.

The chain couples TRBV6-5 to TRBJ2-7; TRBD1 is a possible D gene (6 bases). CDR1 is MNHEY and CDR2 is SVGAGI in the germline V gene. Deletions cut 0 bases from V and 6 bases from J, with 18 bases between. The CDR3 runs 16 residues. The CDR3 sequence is CASSYSSPLQGPEQYF. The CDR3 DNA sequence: TGTGCCAGCAGTTACTCGTCCCCCTTACAGGGCCCCGAGCAGTACTTC.

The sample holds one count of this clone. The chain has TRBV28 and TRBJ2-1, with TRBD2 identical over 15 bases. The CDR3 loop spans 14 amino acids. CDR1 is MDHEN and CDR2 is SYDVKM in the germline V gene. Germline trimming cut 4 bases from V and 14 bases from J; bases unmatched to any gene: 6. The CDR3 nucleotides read TGTGCCAGCAGTTGGTTCGGACTAGCGGGAGGGGAGTTCTTC. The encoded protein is CASSWFGLAGGEFF.

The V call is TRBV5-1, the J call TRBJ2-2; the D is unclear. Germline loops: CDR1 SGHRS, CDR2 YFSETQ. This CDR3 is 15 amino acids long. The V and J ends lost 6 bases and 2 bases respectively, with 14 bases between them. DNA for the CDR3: TGCGCCAGCACGACCACGACACTTAACACCGGGGAGCTGTTTTTT. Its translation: CASTTTTLNTGELFF.

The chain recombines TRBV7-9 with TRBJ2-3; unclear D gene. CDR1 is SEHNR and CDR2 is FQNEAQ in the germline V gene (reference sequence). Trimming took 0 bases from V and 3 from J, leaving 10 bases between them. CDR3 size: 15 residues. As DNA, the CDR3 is TGTGCCAGCAGCTTAGCGCTCGGAGAGACAGATACGCAGTATTTT. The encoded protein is CASSLALGETDTQYF.

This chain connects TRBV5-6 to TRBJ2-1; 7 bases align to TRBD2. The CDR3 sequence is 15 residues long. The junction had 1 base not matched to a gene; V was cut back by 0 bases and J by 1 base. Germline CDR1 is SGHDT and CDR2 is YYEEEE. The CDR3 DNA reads TGTGCCAGCAGCTTGGGGGAGGGGTCCTACAATGAGCAGTTCTTC. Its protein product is CASSLGEGSYNEQFF.

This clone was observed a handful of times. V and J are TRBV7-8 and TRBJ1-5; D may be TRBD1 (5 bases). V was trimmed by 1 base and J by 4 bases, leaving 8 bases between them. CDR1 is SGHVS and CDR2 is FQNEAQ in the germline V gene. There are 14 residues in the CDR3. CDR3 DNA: TGTGCCAGCAGCTTAGACAGGAAGAATCAGCCCCAGCATTTT. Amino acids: CASSLDRKNQPQHF.

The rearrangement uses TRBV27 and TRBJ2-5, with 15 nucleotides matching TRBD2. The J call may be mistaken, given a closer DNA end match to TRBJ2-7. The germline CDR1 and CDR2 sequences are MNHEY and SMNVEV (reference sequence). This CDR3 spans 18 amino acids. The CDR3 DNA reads TGTGCCAGCAGTTCGGGACTAGCGGGAGGACTCTCCTCCTACGAGCAGTACTTC. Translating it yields CASSSGLAGGLSSYEQYF.

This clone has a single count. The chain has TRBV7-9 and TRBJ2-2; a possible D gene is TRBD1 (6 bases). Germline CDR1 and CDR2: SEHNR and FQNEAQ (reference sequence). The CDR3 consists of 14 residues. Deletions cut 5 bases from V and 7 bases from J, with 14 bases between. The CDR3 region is CASSTPGAGGELFF. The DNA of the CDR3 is TGTGCCAGCAGCACCCCAGGGGCCGGCGGGGAGCTGTTTTTT.